One sample yielded the 7 T cell receptor beta chains listed below, sequenced in a study of blood T cell repertoires in COVID-19 (dated by TCRdb to about 2020). The library relied on the immunoSEQ multiplex PCR assay. Sourced from immuneACCESS, this table was stored by TCRdb with only in-frame sequences that have V and J called. A share of the clones is absent; for the studies checked, an unresolved V gene accounts for under half, and the remainder has no known explanation. The sample table lists a few hundred thousand clones, 85% to 90% of them with a count of one. Of the sample, around 4.6% falls within the top ten clones. Sequencing was carried out using PBMCs or T cells enriched from blood (not recorded which). The receptors derive from a man under 40 who had recovered from COVID-19.

The chain links TRBV18 to TRBJ2-7; D possibly corresponds to TRBD1 (6 bases). CDR3 length: 17 residues. Germline V gene lookup returns CDR1 KGHSH and CDR2 LQKENI. V was trimmed by 3 bases and J by 3 bases, leaving 21 bases between them. The CDR3 DNA follows: TGTGCCAGCTCACCCTCAGGGCTCAGCAGGGGTATCTACGAGCAGTACTTC. This encodes CASSPSGLSRGIYEQYF. The variable domain in full, with the rest retrieved from reference TRBV18 and TRBJ2-7, is NAGVMQNPRHLVRRRGQEARLRCSPMKGHSHVYWYRQLPEEGLKFMVYLQKENIIDESGMPKERFSAEFPKEGPSILRIQQVVRGDSAAYFCASSPSGLSRGIYEQYFGPGTRLTVT.

This chain links TRBV11-2 with TRBJ1-1; D is possibly TRBD1 (6 bases). Germline V gene lookup returns CDR1 SGHAT and CDR2 FQNNGV. V lost 4 bases and J 3 bases, leaving 18 bases between the germline ends. This CDR3 has 16 residues. As DNA, the CDR3 is TGTGCCAGCAGCTCTGGTTACTACAGGGATGACACTGAAGCTTTCTTT. Protein sequence: CASSSGYYRDDTEAFF.

V and J are TRBV3-1 (or the pseudogene TRBV3-2) and TRBJ2-5, with D unclear. The V and J ends lost 1 base and 1 base respectively, with 7 bases between them. The CDR3 extends over 14 amino acids. In germline, CDR1 is LGHDT, CDR2 YNNKEL (reference sequence). CDR3 nucleotide sequence: TGTGCCAGCAGCCAAGTGCGGTCCCAAGAGACCCAGTACTTC. This sequence encodes CASSQVRSQETQYF.

This sequence joins TRBV5-6 and TRBJ1-2; TRBD1 might be the D (5 bases). Germline assignment: CDR1 SGHDT and CDR2 YYEEEE. The CDR3 extends over 15 amino acids. V dropped 3 bases and J dropped 7 bases, with 19 bases sitting between them. The CDR3 nucleotides read TGTGCCAGCAGCTCTGCTCCCAGGGTACAAACTGGCTACACCTTC. Amino acid sequence: CASSSAPRVQTGYTF.

The chain recombines TRBV5-1 with TRBJ2-3, with TRBD2 identical over 8 bases. The germline gives CDR1 SGHRS, CDR2 YFSETQ. The CDR3 sequence is 16 residues long. Trimming removed 1 base from V and 6 bases from J; junction bases left unmatched: 10. CDR3 in DNA: TGCGCCAGCAGCTTGATTGCGGGAGGAAGATTGGATACGCAGTATTTT. Protein product: CASSLIAGGRLDTQYF.

In this sample, this clone turned up once. V gene TRBV10-1 combines with J gene TRBJ2-5, with D perhaps TRBD1 (6 bases). Germline loops: CDR1 WNHNN, CDR2 SYGVQD (reference sequence). The CDR3 consists of 14 residues. The V and J ends lost 3 bases and 2 bases respectively, with 10 bases between them. CDR3 bases: TGCGCCAGCAGTGAAAGACAGGCACAAGAGACCCAGTACTTC. This sequence encodes CASSERQAQETQYF.

The chain joins TRBV5-1 to TRBJ2-1, with 7 bases matching TRBD1. After removal of 0 bases from V and 2 bases from J, the junction contained 5 bases not matched to a gene. The germline V gene has CDR1 SGHRS and CDR2 YFSETQ. This CDR3 is 16 amino acids long. The CDR3 DNA is TGCGCCAGCAGCTTGGGTTACAGGGGTGCCTACAATGAGCAGTTCTTC. Protein sequence: CASSLGYRGAYNEQFF.